The source of this TCR beta chain is a study of blood T cell repertoires in COVID-19. CDR3 length: 14 residues. Trimming pared 1 base from V and 4 bases from J, leaving 10 bases between. The germline V gene has CDR1 SGHVS and CDR2 FNYEAQ. The assay was immunoSEQ multiplex PCR, and TCRdb's table has in-frame clones only and misses some. The table has about 130,000 clones, about 89% seen once. The V call is TRBV7-6, the J call TRBJ1-1; weak D call: TRBD1 (6 bases). Material: peripheral blood. The receptor was isolated from a man in his sixties with COVID-19, enrolled during active disease. The CDR3 sequence: CASSLVQGATEAFF. CDR3 DNA sequence: TGTGCCAGCAGCTTAGTACAGGGAGCCACTGAAGCTTTCTTT.